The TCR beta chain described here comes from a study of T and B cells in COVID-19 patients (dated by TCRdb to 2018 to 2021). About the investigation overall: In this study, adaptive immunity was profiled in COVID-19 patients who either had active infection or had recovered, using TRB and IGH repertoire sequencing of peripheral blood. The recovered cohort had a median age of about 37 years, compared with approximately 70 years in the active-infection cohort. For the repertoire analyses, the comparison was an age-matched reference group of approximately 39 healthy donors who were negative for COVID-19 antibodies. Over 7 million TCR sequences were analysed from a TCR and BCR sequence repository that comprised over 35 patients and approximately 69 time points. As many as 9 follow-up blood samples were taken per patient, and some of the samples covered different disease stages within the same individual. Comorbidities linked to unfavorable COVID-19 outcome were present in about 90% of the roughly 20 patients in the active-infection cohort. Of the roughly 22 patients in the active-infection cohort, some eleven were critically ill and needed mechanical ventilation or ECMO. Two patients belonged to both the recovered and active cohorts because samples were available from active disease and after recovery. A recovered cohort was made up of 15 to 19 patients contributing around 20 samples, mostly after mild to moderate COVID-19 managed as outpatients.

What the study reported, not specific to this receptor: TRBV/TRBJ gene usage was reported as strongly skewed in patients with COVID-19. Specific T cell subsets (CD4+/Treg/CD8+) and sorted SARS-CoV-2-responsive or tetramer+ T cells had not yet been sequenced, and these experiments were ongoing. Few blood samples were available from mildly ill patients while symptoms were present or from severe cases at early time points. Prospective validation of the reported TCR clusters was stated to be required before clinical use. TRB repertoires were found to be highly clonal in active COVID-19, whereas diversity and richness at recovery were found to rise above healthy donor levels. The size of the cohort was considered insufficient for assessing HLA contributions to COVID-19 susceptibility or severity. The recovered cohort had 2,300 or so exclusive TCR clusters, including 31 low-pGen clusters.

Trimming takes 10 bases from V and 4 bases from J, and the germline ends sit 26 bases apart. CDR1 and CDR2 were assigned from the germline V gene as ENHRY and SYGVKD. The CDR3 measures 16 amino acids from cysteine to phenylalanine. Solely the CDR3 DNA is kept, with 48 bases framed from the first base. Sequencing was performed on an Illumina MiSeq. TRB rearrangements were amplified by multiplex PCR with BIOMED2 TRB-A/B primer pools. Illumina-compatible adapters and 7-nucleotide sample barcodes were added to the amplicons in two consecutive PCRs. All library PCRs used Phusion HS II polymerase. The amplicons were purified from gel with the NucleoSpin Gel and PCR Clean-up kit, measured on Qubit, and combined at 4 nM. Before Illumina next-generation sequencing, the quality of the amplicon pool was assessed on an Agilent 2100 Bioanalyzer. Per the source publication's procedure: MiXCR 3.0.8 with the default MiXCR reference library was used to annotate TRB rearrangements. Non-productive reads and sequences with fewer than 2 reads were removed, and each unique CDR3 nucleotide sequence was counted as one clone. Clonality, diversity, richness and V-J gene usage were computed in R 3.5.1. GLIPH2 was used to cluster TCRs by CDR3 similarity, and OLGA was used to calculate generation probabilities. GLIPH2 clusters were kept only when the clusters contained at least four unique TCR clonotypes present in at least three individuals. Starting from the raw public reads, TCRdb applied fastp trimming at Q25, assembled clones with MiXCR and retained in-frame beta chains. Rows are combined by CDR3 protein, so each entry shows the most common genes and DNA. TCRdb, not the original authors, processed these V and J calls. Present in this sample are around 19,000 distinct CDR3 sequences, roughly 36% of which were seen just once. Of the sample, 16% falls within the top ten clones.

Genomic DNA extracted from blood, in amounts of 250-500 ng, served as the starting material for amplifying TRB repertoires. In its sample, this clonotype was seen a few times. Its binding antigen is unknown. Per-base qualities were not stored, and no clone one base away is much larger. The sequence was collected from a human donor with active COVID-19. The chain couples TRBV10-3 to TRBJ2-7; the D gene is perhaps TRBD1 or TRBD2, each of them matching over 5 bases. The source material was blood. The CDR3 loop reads CATNWGRDPGAYEQYF. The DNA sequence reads TGTGCCACTAATTGGGGACGGGACCCGGGCGCTTACGAGCAGTACTTC.